The rows below give T cell receptor beta chains drawn from one sample of a study of T cell responses to AZD1222 COVID-19 vaccine. The data were produced by immunoSEQ multiplex PCR, yet TCRdb's version contains in-frame clones alone and is incomplete. Here the sample spans 100,000 to 120,000 clones, approximately 90% being singletons. Material: peripheral blood, obtained on day 0 of AZD1222 vaccination. All receptors derive from an adult in good health. Each CDR3 is given without its conserved first and last residue. Each record gives: D gene, V gene, J gene, CDR3 protein. D genes are given only for firm matches.

-,TRBV24-1,TRBJ1-5,ATSDGPLPQH
-,TRBV29-1,TRBJ1-2,SVLQGTGYT
TRBD2,TRBV5-1,TRBJ2-3,ASSPSSGRAGTDTQY
-,TRBV19,TRBJ1-5,ASMEAGNQPQH
-,TRBV7-8,TRBJ1-1,ASSQSRETEAF
-,TRBV6-5,TRBJ1-3,ASRDSGNTIY
TRBD2,TRBV10-3,TRBJ2-7,AISPGRLAASYEQY
-,TRBV28,TRBJ2-5,ASSFTASETQY
TRBD2,TRBV11-3,TRBJ2-7,ASSNSGNPYEQY
TRBD1,TRBV4-2,TRBJ1-1,ASSQEDRGMNTEAF
TRBD2,TRBV28,TRBJ2-7,ASRAPGGIGYEQY
TRBD2,TRBV7-8,TRBJ2-7,ASSRDYYEQY
-,TRBV6-5,TRBJ2-7,ASSIRDPSYEQY
-,TRBV11-3,TRBJ2-2,ASSLASTGELF
TRBD2,TRBV5-1,TRBJ2-1,ASSLRSGGGYNEQF
TRBD2,TRBV5-1,TRBJ2-1,ASSLTSGSLYNEQF
-,TRBV2,TRBJ2-7,ASSETFVSDYEQY
TRBD1,TRBV5-4,TRBJ1-2,ASSLAGTGGGYT
-,TRBV27,TRBJ2-7,ASSPTGPYEQY
-,TRBV27,TRBJ1-2,ASSLFFPSGGYT
TRBD1,TRBV2,TRBJ2-7,ASTLPTGGPYEQY
-,TRBV12-3/TRBV12-4,TRBJ2-1,ASSPPQQF
-,TRBV7-2,TRBJ2-7,ASSLYVSSYEQY
TRBD1,TRBV10-3,TRBJ2-7,AISGTEYEQY
TRBD1,TRBV19,TRBJ2-7,ASKVNRGQDEQY
TRBD2,TRBV24-1,TRBJ2-5,ATSVGGMDGETQY
TRBD1,TRBV6-5,TRBJ2-3,ASSRDRGDTQY
-,TRBV7-2,TRBJ2-1,ASSATGFPYNEQF
TRBD2,TRBV4-3,TRBJ2-1,ASSQGQGLASYNEQF
-,TRBV18,TRBJ1-1,ASSPIEPMNTEAF
TRBD2,TRBV7-2,TRBJ2-7,ASSPRLAGAEQY
-,TRBV18,TRBJ1-6,ASSPPSSFLSPLH
-,TRBV10-3,TRBJ2-7,AIKTDSSYEQY
-,TRBV2,TRBJ1-4,ASSGGSNEKLF
-,TRBV13,TRBJ1-1,ASSHPVDRKAF
-,TRBV4-1,TRBJ2-5,ASSQGTIQETQY
-,TRBV16,TRBJ1-6,ASSSGRLGNSPLH